The sequence of this T cell receptor beta chain was determined in a study of neoadjuvant nivolumab and ipilimumab in lung cancer. Overall study findings and caveats: Only two of four nivolumab-treated tumors gained richness and clonality by surgery.

Remarks on this clone: The antigen is unknown.

Libraries were prepared by immunoSEQ multiplex PCR; TCRdb keeps only in-frame clonotypes and omits some of them. This sample has roughly 28,000 clones; 70% to 80% occur once, and the top ten carry roughly 18%. The TCR comes from an adult with non-small cell lung cancer. The material sequenced was tumor tissue, taken after neoadjuvant nivolumab, alone or with ipilimumab, at or shortly before surgery.

CDR3 sequence (DNA): TGTGCCAGCAGCTTTACTAGCGGGGGGGTAGAGCAGTTCTTC. It translates to CASSFTSGGVEQFF. The chain has TRBV7-9 and TRBJ2-1, with TRBD2 identical over 13 bases. Germline V gene data show CDR1 as SEHNR and CDR2 as FQNEAQ (reference sequence). The trim removed 3 bases at V and 10 bases at J, leaving 3 bases unmatched. The CDR3 loop spans 14 amino acids. Together with reference TRBV7-9 and TRBJ2-1, the CDR3 gives the full variable domain: DTGVSQNPRHKITKRGQNVTFRCDPISEHNRLYWYRQTLGQGPEFLTYFQNEAQLEKSRLLSDRFSAERPKGSFSTLEIQRTEQGDSAMYLCASSFTSGGVEQFFGPGTRLTVL.